This note documents a single TCR beta chain sequence. This clone was found a few times. Its antigen remains unidentified. Qualities for individual bases were not recorded, and no much larger clone is one base off. The CDR3 goes from the cysteine to the phenylalanine over 13 residues. Only the CDR3 portion is preserved as DNA: 39 bases, with reading frame beginning at the first base. Trimming takes 2 bases from V and 1 base from J, and the germline ends sit 7 bases apart. Via the germline V gene, CDR1 is SGHRS and CDR2 YFSETQ. Each donor gave one peripheral blood draw, approximately 120 mL on average, collected into heparinised tubes. Using a panel that included CD45RO, CCR7, CD25, CD127, CD95 and CD27, naive, central memory, regulatory and stem cell-like memory CD4+ T cells were sorted on a BD FACSAria II. All sorted populations exceeded 95% purity. PBMCs were isolated right away by Lymphoprep density gradient centrifugation and were stained directly, without culture. Samples were stained and sorted in pairs, with one healthy donor and one patient per experiment, so that batch effects were minimized.

The data originate from a study of beta chain features in type 1 diabetes (dated by TCRdb to 2016 to 2018). Background on the whole study: Mean age, gender distribution, total cell number and subset yield did not differ between patients and healthy donors. A total of around 100 million sorted cells were examined across all samples, and RNA yield correlated strongly with the number of cells per subset. In the study, recently diagnosed type 1 diabetes patients and matched healthy donors were compared on the TCRB repertoires of their sorted circulating CD4+ T cell subsets. Regulatory and stem cell-like memory subsets were obtained from only 8 patients and roughly eight healthy donors, while naive and central memory subsets were obtained from all 30 or so donors.

The entire amount of isolated RNA was reverse transcribed using the High Capacity cDNA Reverse Transcription Kit, so the sequenced TCRB transcripts were expressed ones. Naive, central memory and regulatory T cell samples underwent deep immunoSEQ sequencing, averaging around 3.9 million total reads per sample. Sorted cells were lysed in RLT buffer and RNA was extracted with DNase-treated RNeasy Micro or Mini kits, depending on cell number. To prevent cross-contamination, every cell subset was processed on its own, while patient and healthy donor samples were processed together. The immunoSEQ multiplex PCR was used to amplify TCRB sequences from cDNA, yielding 87-bp fragments that span the CDR3 region. Sequencing of the amplicons was performed on the Illumina HiSeq platform. As for the authors' bioinformatics: PCR bias was corrected computationally using synthetic template baselines, and reads within Hamming distance 2 were collapsed, with unmergeable singletons discarded. Reads were aligned against IMGT to assign V, D and J genes, CDR3 length and insertions or deletions at six rearrangement sites. Within each subset, clonotype counts were normalized to the number of sorted cells before true diversity and Gini coefficients were calculated with the tcR R package. Repertoire sharing was quantified using the overlap coefficient calculated on TCRB nucleotide sequences. Out-of-frame TCRB sequences from naive cells were analyzed as a proxy for the pre-selection repertoire. TCRdb re-hosts the immuneACCESS table, in-frame sequences only. Its copies lack some clones; in the studies checked, an unresolved V gene accounts for under half of them, and the cause for the rest is not known. V and J calls and clone size are given by that table; D and trimming were obtained from the DNA. A total of about 300,000 clones appear in this sample, roughly 14% of them only once. The ten largest clones add up to about 0.016% of the sample.

General study outcomes and caveats: At VDJ recombination sites, patients with type 1 diabetes made fewer insertions and deleted more nucleotides, a pattern implying thymic rearrangement abnormalities. Type 1 diabetes patients showed a moderate but significant shortening of TCRB CDR3 length in all four CD4+ subsets. Because the HLA sub-analyses included only small numbers of individuals, any influence of HLA type on TCRB rearrangement was left unresolved. PCR may preferentially amplify shorter templates, but because patient and control samples were amplified and corrected together, any resulting skew would affect both groups equally. Because cDNA rather than genomic DNA was sequenced, highly expressing activated cells could have been over-represented, although no difference in activation and CD3 levels was found between groups. Naive, central memory and regulatory TCRB repertoires appeared more similar among patients than among healthy donors.

This clonotype was obtained from a woman aged 18-30 years with type 1 diabetes. Sequenced sample: naive CD4+ T cells from blood. Taken with the paper, the label for cell subset or site translates to: true naive CD4+ T cells. This chain joins TRBV5-1 to TRBJ2-7, with the D gene not confidently named. The nucleotides are TGCGCCAGCAGCTTCCAAACTTCCTACGAGCAGTACTTC. Its protein is CASSFQTSYEQYF.